Sequencing of this T cell receptor (beta chain) was carried out in a study of cytomegalovirus exposure and HLA in healthy donors. Study outcomes and limitations: An analysis done earlier found most TCR beta V segments productive about 90% or about 30% of the time.

Primers included in the PCR were 60 Vbeta and 13 Jbeta primers. TCRdb's table, derived via immunoSEQ multiplex PCR, lists solely in-frame clones and lacks some. The sample has about 98,000 clones, about 85% seen once. This CDR3 has 13 residues. The germline V and J ends were trimmed by 10 bases and 10 bases, with 19 bases remaining between them. CDR1 and CDR2 (germline): SNHLY, FYNNEI. The donors (healthy individuals) were bone marrow donors. As to this clone: The antigen remains unidentified.

This TCR was sampled from a female donor in good health and CMV-seropositive. This chain uses TRBV2 with TRBJ2-2, with D tentatively TRBD1 (6 bases). The sequenced material came from PBMCs. The CDR3 bases are TGTGCCATTCAATTCCGACAGGTTGCGGAGCTGTTTTTT. Translating it yields CAIQFRQVAELFF.